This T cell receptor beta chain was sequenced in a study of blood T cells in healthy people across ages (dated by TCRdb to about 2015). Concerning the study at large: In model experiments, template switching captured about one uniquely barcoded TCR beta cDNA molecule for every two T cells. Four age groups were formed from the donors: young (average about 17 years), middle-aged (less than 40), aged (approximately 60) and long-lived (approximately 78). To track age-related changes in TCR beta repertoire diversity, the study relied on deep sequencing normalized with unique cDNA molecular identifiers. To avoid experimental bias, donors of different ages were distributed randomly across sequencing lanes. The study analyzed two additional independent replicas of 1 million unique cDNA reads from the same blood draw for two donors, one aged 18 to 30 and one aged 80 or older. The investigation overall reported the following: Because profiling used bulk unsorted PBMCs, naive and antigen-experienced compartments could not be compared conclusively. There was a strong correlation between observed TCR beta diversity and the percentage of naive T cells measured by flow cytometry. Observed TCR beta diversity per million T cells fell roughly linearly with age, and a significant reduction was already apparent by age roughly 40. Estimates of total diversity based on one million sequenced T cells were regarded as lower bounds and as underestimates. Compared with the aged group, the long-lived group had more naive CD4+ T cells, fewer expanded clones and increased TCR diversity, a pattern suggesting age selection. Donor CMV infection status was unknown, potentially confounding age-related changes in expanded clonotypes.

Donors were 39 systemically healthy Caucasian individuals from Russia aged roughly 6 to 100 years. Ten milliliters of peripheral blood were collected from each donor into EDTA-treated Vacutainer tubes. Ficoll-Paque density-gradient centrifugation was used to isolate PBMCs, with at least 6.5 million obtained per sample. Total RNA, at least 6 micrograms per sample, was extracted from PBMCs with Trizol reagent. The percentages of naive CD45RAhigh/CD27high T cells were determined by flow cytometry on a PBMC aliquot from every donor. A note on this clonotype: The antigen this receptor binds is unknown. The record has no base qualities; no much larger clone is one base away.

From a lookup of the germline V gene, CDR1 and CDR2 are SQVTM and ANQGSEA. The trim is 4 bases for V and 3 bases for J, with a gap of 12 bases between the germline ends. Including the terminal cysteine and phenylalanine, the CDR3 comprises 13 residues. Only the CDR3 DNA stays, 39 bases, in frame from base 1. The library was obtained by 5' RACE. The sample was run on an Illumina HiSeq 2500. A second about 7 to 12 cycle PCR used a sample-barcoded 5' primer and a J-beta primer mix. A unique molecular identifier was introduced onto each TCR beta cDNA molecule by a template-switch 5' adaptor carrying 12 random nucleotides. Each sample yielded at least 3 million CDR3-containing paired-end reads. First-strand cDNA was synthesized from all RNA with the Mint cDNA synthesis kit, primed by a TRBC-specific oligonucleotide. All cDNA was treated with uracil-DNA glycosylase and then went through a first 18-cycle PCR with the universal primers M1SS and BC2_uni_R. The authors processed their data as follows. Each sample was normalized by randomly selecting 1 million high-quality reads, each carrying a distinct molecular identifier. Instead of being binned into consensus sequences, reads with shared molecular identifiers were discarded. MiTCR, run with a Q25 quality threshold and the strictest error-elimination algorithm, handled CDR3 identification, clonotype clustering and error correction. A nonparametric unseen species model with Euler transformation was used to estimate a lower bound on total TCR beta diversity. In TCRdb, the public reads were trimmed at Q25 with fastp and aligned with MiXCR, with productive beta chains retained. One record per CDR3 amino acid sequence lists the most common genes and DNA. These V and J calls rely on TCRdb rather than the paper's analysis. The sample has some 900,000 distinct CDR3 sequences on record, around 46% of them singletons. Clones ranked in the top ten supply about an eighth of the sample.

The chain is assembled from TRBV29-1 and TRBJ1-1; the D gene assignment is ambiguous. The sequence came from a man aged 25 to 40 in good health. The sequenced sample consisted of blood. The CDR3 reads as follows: CSVVSFRDTEAFF. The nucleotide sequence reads TGCAGCGTTGTTAGCTTTCGGGACACTGAAGCTTTCTTT.